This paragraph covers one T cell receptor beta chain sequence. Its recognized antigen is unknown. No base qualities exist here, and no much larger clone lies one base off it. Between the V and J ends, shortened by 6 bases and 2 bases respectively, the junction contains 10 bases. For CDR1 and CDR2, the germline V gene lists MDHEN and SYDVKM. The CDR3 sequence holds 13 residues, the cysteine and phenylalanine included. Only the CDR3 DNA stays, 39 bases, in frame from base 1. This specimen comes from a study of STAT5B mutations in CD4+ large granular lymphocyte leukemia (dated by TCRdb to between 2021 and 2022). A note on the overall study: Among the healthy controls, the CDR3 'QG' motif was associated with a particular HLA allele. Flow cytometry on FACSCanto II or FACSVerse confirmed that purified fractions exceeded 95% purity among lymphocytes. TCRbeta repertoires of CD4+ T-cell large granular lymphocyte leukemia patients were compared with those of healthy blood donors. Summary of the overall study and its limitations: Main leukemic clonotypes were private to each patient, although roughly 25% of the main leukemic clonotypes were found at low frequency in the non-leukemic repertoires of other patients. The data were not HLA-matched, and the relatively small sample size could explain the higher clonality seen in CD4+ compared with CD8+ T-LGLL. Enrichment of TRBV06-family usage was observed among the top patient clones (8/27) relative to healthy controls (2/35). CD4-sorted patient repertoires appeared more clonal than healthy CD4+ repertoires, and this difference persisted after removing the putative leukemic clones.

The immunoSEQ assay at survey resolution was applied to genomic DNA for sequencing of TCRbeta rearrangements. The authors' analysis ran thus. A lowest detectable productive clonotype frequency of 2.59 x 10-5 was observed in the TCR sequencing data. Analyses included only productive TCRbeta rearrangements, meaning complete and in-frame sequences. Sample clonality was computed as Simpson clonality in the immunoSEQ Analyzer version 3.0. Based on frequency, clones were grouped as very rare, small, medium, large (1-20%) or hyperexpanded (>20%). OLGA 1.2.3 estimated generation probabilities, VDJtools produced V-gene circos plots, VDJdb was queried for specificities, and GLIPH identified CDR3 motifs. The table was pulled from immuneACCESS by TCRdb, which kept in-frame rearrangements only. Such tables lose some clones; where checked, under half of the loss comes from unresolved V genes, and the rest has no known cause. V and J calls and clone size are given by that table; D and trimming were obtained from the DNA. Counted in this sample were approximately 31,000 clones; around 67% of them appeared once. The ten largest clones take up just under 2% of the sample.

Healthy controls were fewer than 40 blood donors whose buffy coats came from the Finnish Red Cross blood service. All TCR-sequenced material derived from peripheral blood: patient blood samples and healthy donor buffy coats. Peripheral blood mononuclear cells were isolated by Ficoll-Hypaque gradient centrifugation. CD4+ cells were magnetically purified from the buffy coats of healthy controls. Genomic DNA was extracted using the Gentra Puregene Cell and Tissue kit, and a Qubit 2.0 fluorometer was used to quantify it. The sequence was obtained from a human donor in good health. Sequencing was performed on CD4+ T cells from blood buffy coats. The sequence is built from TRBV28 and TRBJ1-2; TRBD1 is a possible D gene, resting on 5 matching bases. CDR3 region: CASSPGRNYGYTF. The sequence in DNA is TGTGCCAGCAGCCCGGGACGGAACTATGGCTACACCTTC.